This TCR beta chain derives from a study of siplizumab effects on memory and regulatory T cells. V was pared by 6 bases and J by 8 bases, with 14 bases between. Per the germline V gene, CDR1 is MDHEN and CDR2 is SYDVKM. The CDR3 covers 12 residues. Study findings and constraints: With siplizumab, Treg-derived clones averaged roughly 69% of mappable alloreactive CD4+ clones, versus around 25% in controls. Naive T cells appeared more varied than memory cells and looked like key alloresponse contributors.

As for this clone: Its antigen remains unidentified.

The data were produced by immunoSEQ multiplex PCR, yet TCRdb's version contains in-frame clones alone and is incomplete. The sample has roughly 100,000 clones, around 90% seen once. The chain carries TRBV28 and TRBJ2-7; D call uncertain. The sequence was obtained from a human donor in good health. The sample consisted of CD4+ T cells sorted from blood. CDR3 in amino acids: CASSSSVQQQYF. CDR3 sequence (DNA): TGTGCCAGCAGCTCATCCGTTCAGCAGCAGTACTTC.